The following is a T cell receptor beta chain sequence with its context. The source of the sample is a study of monozygotic twins with inflammatory bowel disease. One entry per CDR3 protein, without DNA, is what TCRdb gives after re-calling the 5' RACE reads. The sample is made up of about 93,000 distinct CDR3 sequences, and the top ten hold roughly 7.4% of it. The specimen sequenced was blood. The clonotype was recovered from a human donor with ulcerative colitis or Crohn's disease, or a healthy co-twin of an affected twin (not recorded which).

CDR3 sequence reads: CASSQDFRGTGELFF. The chain is built from TRBV4-1 and TRBJ2-2; the TRBD1 assignment by TCRdb is unverifiable without DNA. Germline values: CDR1 MGHRA, CDR2 YSYEKL. The CDR3 covers 15 residues.